One sample yielded the 32 T cell receptor beta chains listed below, sequenced in a study of blood T cell repertoires in COVID-19. Here immunoSEQ multiplex PCR was the method, and the copy in TCRdb shows in-frame clones only, minus some. The sample carries fewer than 90,000 clones, around 80% recorded once. The source material was peripheral blood. All receptors derive from a man in his fifties with acute or convalescent COVID-19.

This clone was seen just once. The rearrangement uses TRBV7-3 and TRBJ1-3; 9 nucleotides match TRBD1. V lost 5 bases and J lost 6; bases outside the gene matches: 5. Germline V lookup: CDR1 SGHTA, CDR2 FQGTGA. The CDR3 consists of 14 residues. The CDR3 DNA follows: TGTGCCAGCAGCGCCGGGACAGGGCCAAACACCATATATTTT. This gives the protein CASSAGTGPNTIYF.

This clone appeared once. The CDR3 DNA sequence: TGTGCCAGCAGCCAATTGGGACTAGCGGGGAACTCGCCCTACGAGCAGTACTTC. It is translated as CASSQLGLAGNSPYEQYF. The rearrangement uses TRBV3-1 (or the pseudogene TRBV3-2) and TRBJ2-7, with 13 bases aligning to TRBD2. The CDR3 loop spans 18 amino acids. After removal of 2 bases from V and 2 bases from J, the junction contained 9 bases not matched to a gene. Germline CDR1 is LGHDT and CDR2 is YNNKEL (reference sequence).

The chain is built from TRBV7-3 and TRBJ2-2; weak D call: TRBD2 (6 bases). This CDR3 has 15 amino acids. Trimming stripped 0 bases from V and 2 bases from J, with 7 bases between. Germline-derived CDR1 and CDR2 are SGHTA and FQGTGA. This chain's CDR3 is CASSLTAGNTGELFF. CDR3 DNA: TGTGCCAGCAGCTTAACTGCGGGAAACACCGGGGAGCTGTTTTTT.

The rearrangement uses TRBV5-6 and TRBJ1-1, with TRBD1 matching over 7 bases. Trimming cost V 2 bases and J 7 bases; bases outside gene matches: 8. Germline-derived CDR1 and CDR2 are SGHDT and YYEEEE. The CDR3 has 14 amino acids. CDR3 residues: CASSFPGGTGEAFF. The CDR3 DNA reads as TGTGCCAGCAGCTTCCCAGGGGGGACTGGTGAAGCTTTCTTT.

The genes are TRBV5-1 and TRBJ1-3; weak D call: TRBD1 (5 bases). CDR1 and CDR2 from the germline V gene are SGHRS and YFSETQ. Trimming took 6 bases from V and 0 from J, leaving 13 bases between them. The CDR3 extends over 15 amino acids. The CDR3 loop reads CASTLAGSSGNTIYF. Here the CDR3 DNA reads TGCGCCAGCACGCTCGCAGGGTCCTCTGGAAACACCATATATTTT.

The gene calls are TRBV10-2 and TRBJ1-1, with 9 positions matching TRBD1. The germline gives CDR1 WSHSY, CDR2 SAAADI. V shed 6 bases and J 7 bases; nucleotides not matched to a gene: 6. CDR3 length: 13 residues. CDR3 region: CASSRRTGDEAFF. The CDR3 DNA reads as TGCGCCAGCAGCCGAAGGACAGGGGATGAAGCTTTCTTT.

The chain is built from TRBV7-2 and TRBJ1-4; 8 positions match TRBD1. Germline CDR1 is SGHTA and CDR2 is FQGNSA. Trimming removed 1 base from V and 4 bases from J; junction bases left unmatched: 2. The CDR3 totals 15 residues. CDR3 DNA: TGTGCCAGCAGCTTAGTGACAGGGGATAATGAAAAACTGTTTTTT. Protein product: CASSLVTGDNEKLFF.

The chain employs TRBV6-5 and TRBJ1-1; a weak D match, TRBD1 (6 bases). CDR3 size: 13 residues. V lost 5 bases to trimming and J lost 3 bases, with 10 bases between them. Germline V lookup: CDR1 MNHEY, CDR2 SVGAGI. The CDR3 loop reads CASSPRGYTEAFF. CDR3 nucleotide sequence: TGTGCCAGCAGTCCAAGGGGGTACACTGAAGCTTTCTTT.

The chain links TRBV6-5 to TRBJ1-6, with D maybe TRBD1 (6 bases). Looked up from germline, CDR1 is MNHEY and CDR2 is SVGAGI. The V gene lost 6 bases and the J gene lost 10 bases, with 19 bases spanning the gap. This CDR3 region has 15 residues. The chain's CDR3 is CASSARTEGKSPLHF. In DNA form, the CDR3 reads TGTGCCAGCAGCGCCCGGACAGAGGGGAAATCACCCCTCCACTTT.

The chain joins TRBV7-2 to TRBJ2-7; D uncertain. Between the trimmed V and J ends, which lost 1 base and 3 bases, there was a span of 7 bases. This CDR3 contains 13 residues. Looked up from germline, CDR1 is SGHTA and CDR2 is FQGNSA. CDR3: CASSLEAGYEQYF. CDR3 nucleotides: TGTGCCAGCAGCTTAGAGGCAGGCTACGAGCAGTACTTC.

The V call is TRBV10-3, the J call TRBJ1-6; perhaps TRBD1 as D (6 bases). The CDR3 spans 14 residues. Looked up from germline, CDR1 is ENHRY and CDR2 is SYGVKD. V was clipped by 2 bases and J by 6 bases, with 8 bases between them. The DNA of the CDR3 is TGTGCCATCAGTGAGGCACAGGGTAATTCACCCCTCCACTTT. This sequence encodes CAISEAQGNSPLHF.

The chain couples TRBV5-4 to TRBJ1-5; D is unclear. This CDR3 comprises 12 residues. Germline V CDR1 and CDR2: SGHNT, YYREEE (reference sequence). V dropped 2 bases and J dropped 7 bases, with 7 bases sitting between them. CDR3: CASSFYEQPQHF. In DNA form, the CDR3 reads TGTGCCAGCAGCTTCTACGAACAGCCCCAGCATTTT.

This clone was seen only a few times. The V gene is TRBV18, the J gene TRBJ2-7; the D gene is possibly TRBD2 (5 bases). CDR3 length: 13 amino acids. Trimming took 3 bases from V and 4 from J, leaving 10 bases between them. Germline CDR1 KGHSH, CDR2 LQKENI. CDR3 sequence: CASSPDSEYEQYF. The CDR3 DNA reads as TGTGCCAGCTCACCGGATAGCGAGTACGAGCAGTACTTC.

This chain links TRBV6-5 with TRBJ2-1; TRBD2 agrees at 11 bases. With V trimmed by 7 bases and J by 4 bases, 6 bases remained unmatched. Germline V CDR1 and CDR2: MNHEY, SVGAGI. This CDR3 comprises 15 residues. CDR3 DNA: TGTGCCAGCACTTCTAGCGGGGGGTTTTACAATGAGCAGTTCTTC. This gives the protein CASTSSGGFYNEQFF.

The genes are TRBV7-3 and TRBJ2-6; D is unclear. The germline V gene encodes CDR1 SGHTA and CDR2 FQGTGA. This CDR3 is 18 amino acids long. The V gene lost 6 bases and the J gene lost 0 bases, with 18 bases spanning the gap. CDR3 nucleotides: TGTGCCAGCAGTTCCCAAATAGCAGCTTCCTCTGGGGCCAACGTCCTGACTTTC. Protein product: CASSSQIAASSGANVLTF.

The chain combines TRBV7-3 with TRBJ2-1, with D maybe TRBD1 (5 bases). The CDR3 is 14 amino acids. Trimming took 5 bases from V and 4 from J, leaving 12 bases between them. Looked up from germline, CDR1 is SGHTA and CDR2 is FQGTGA. Here the CDR3 DNA reads TGTGCCAGCAGCCCAGGACACGCTTACAATGAGCAGTTCTTC. Translation gives CASSPGHAYNEQFF. Variable domain in full (rest from reference TRBV7-3 and TRBJ2-1): GAGVSQTPSNKVTEKGKYVELRCDPISGHTALYWYRQSLGQGPEFLIYFQGTGAADDSGLPNDRFFAVRPEGSVSTLKIQRTERGDSAVYLCASSPGHAYNEQFFGPGTRLTVL.

The chain links TRBV9 to TRBJ1-2; perhaps TRBD1 as D (5 bases). Per germline, CDR1 SGDLS and CDR2 YYNGEE. V lost 3 bases to trimming and J lost 4 bases, with 10 bases between them. This CDR3 comprises 13 residues. CDR3 coding DNA: TGTGCCAGCAGCGCCGGGACTGGCTATGGCTACACCTTC. Translating it yields CASSAGTGYGYTF.

The V gene is TRBV12-3 or TRBV12-4, the J gene TRBJ1-4; D is uncertain. The CDR3 spans 12 residues. V lost 3 bases, J lost 7 bases, and 6 bases lay in between. Here the CDR3 DNA reads TGTGCCAGCAGTTTCGCGGGTGAAAAACTGTTTTTT. The encoded protein is CASSFAGEKLFF.

V is TRBV30 and J is TRBJ1-5; TRBD1 might be the D (5 bases). The V end lost 3 bases, the J end lost 2 bases, and 11 bases lay between the germline ends. The germline CDR1 and CDR2 sequences are GTSNPN and SVGIG (reference sequence). The CDR3 covers 14 residues. The CDR3 region is CAWRNGGGNQPQHF. The CDR3, as DNA: TGTGCCTGGAGAAATGGGGGGGGCAATCAGCCCCAGCATTTT.

The chain links TRBV7-9 to TRBJ1-3; no clear D. The germline gives CDR1 SEHNR, CDR2 FQNEAQ (reference sequence). The CDR3 is 15 amino acids. The CDR3 DNA is TGTGCAACACATGATGGGCAAAGCTCTGGAAACACCATATATTTT. Protein sequence: CATHDGQSSGNTIYF.

This chain uses TRBV11-2 with TRBJ2-1; possible D gene TRBD1, 6 bases. The germline CDR1 and CDR2 sequences are SGHAT and FQNNGV. The CDR3 covers 15 residues. V lost 1 base and J lost 6, with 13 bases in between. The DNA for the CDR3 is TGTGCCAGCAGCTTAGGTACGGGACATTTCAATGAGCAGTTCTTC. Encoded protein: CASSLGTGHFNEQFF.

CDR3 region: CASSPQAGIVTGELFF. The DNA for the CDR3 is TGTGCCAGCAGCCCTCAGGCGGGGATAGTCACCGGGGAGCTGTTTTTT. The V gene is TRBV7-3, the J gene TRBJ2-2; possibly TRBD2 for D (6 bases). Trimming removed 5 bases at V and 4 bases at J, with 17 bases between. The length of the CDR3 is 16 residues. Per the germline V gene, CDR1 is SGHTA and CDR2 is FQGTGA.

The chain combines TRBV19 with TRBJ1-5; D gene unclear. V gave up 3 bases and J gave up 7 bases, with 10 bases separating them. Germline CDR1 reads LNHDA; CDR2 reads SQIVND (reference sequence). There are 13 residues in the CDR3. The CDR3 protein is CASSIGGNQPQHF. The CDR3 bases are TGTGCCAGTAGTATCGGCGGGAACCAGCCCCAGCATTTT.

V gene TRBV3-1 (or the pseudogene TRBV3-2) combines with J gene TRBJ2-1; D call uncertain. The germline gives CDR1 LGHDT, CDR2 YNNKEL (reference sequence). This CDR3 region has 13 residues. V lost 0 bases and J 7 bases, leaving 7 bases between the germline ends. The CDR3: CASSQDSRNEQFF. The CDR3 DNA reads TGTGCCAGCAGCCAAGACTCCCGGAATGAGCAGTTCTTC.

The chain joins TRBV4-3 to TRBJ2-6, with D hard to call. The germline V gene has CDR1 LGHNA and CDR2 YSLEER. The V end was cut by 1 base, the J end by 0 bases, with 4 bases between. CDR3 size: 15 residues. The chain's CDR3 is CASSQAGSGANVLTF. The DNA for the CDR3 is TGCGCCAGCAGCCAAGCCGGCTCTGGGGCCAACGTCCTGACTTTC.

This clone was found a few times. The chain combines TRBV6-2 or TRBV6-3 with TRBJ2-6, with TRBD2 matching 9 bases. CDR3 length: 21 residues. Germline CDR1 MNHEY, CDR2 SVGEGT. Trimming removed 0 bases from V and 0 bases from J; junction bases left unmatched: 12. The CDR3 DNA is TGTGCCAGCAGTTACTCGAGCGGGAGGCGACTTTCTTACTCTGGGGCCAACGTCCTGACTTTC. It codes for CASSYSSGRRLSYSGANVLTF.

The gene calls are TRBV9 and TRBJ2-1, with D perhaps TRBD2 (5 bases). Trimming pared 4 bases from V and 0 bases from J, leaving 11 bases between. There are 15 residues in the CDR3. Germline V lookup: CDR1 SGDLS, CDR2 YYNGEE. The DNA of the CDR3 is TGTGCCAGCAGCCCGGAGGTTAACTCCTACAATGAGCAGTTCTTC. This gives the protein CASSPEVNSYNEQFF.

The chain links TRBV7-9 to TRBJ1-4; 7 bases agree with TRBD1. After removal of 6 bases from V and 8 bases from J, the junction contained 9 bases not matched to a gene. The CDR3 consists of 14 residues. The germline V gene encodes CDR1 SEHNR and CDR2 FQNEAQ (reference sequence). CDR3 region: CASRGGTAREKLFF. The CDR3, as DNA: TGTGCCAGCAGAGGGGGGACAGCTAGGGAAAAACTGTTTTTT. Variable domain in full (rest from reference TRBV7-9 and TRBJ1-4): DTGVSQNPRHKITKRGQNVTFRCDPISEHNRLYWYRQTLGQGPEFLTYFQNEAQLEKSRLLSDRFSAERPKGSFSTLEIQRTEQGDSAMYLCASRGGTAREKLFFGSGTQLSVL.

The J gene is TRBJ2-2, the V gene TRBV7-2; 11 bases line up with TRBD1. The length of the CDR3 is 16 residues. Germline V gene lookup returns CDR1 SGHTA and CDR2 FQGNSA. With 2 bases clipped from V and 7 bases from J, the junction kept 6 bases outside the gene matches. DNA for the CDR3: TGTGCCAGCAGCTTACGGACAGGGGGCTTGATCGGGGAGCTGTTTTTT. Translation gives CASSLRTGGLIGELFF. Combining the CDR3 with reference TRBV7-2 and TRBJ2-2 gives the whole variable domain GAGVSQSPSNKVTEKGKDVELRCDPISGHTALYWYRQSLGQGLEFLIYFQGNSAPDKSGLPSDRFSAERTGGSVSTLTIQRTQQEDSAVYLCASSLRTGGLIGELFFGEGSRLTVL.

The chain has TRBV12-3 or TRBV12-4 and TRBJ2-7, with a weak D call TRBD2 (5 bases). Trimming left V 5 bases short and J 7 bases short, with 12 bases between. The CDR3 is made up of 12 amino acids. In DNA, the CDR3 is TGTGCCAGCAGTCGAGGGTTGGGGGAGCAGTACTTC. Translated: CASSRGLGEQYF.

The chain joins TRBV5-8 to TRBJ1-5; the match to TRBD1 covers 7 bases. The CDR3 runs to 14 residues. Germline CDR1 reads SGHTS; CDR2 reads YDEGEE. After removal of 5 bases from V and 2 bases from J, the junction contained 4 bases not matched to a gene. The CDR3 reads CASRRDRGNQPQHF. The CDR3 bases are TGTGCCAGCAGACGAGACAGGGGCAATCAGCCCCAGCATTTT.

This chain connects TRBV27 to TRBJ2-7; the D gene is possibly TRBD2 (6 bases). Trimming shortened V by 8 bases and J by 2 bases, and 16 bases separated the two germline ends. This CDR3 contains 14 residues. The germline gives CDR1 MNHEY, CDR2 SMNVEV (reference sequence). CDR3 amino acids: CASRLSGLTYEQYF. For the CDR3, the DNA is TGTGCCAGCCGACTAAGCGGGTTAACCTACGAGCAGTACTTC.